A selection of T cell receptor beta chains follows, all from one sample in a study of patients and donors after allogeneic stem cell transplantation. TCRdb analysed the RT-PCR reads with MiXCR anew, one entry per CDR3 protein. The table has around 200,000 distinct CDR3 sequences, 38% seen once. Specimen: blood, either unsorted or a sorted T cell fraction (not recorded which). Receptor source: a human donor who was either an allogeneic HSCT recipient or a stem cell or donor lymphocyte infusion donor (not recorded which). It is not recorded whose cells these are; they may come from a transplant donor. Each CDR3 is given with its conserved first and last residue. D genes are given only for firm matches. Size tells how often a clone was seen (once, few, many) or the class of an expanded clone, and some rows leave it out.

CDR3,DNA,size,V,length,J,D
CASSLEGLNEKLFF,TGCGCCAGCAGCTTGGAGGGGCTCAATGAAAAACTGTTTTTT,NA,TRBV5-1,14,TRBJ1-4,NA
CASSQLTTDQPQHF,TGTGCCAGCAGCCAATTGACGACAGACCAGCCCCAGCATTTT,few,TRBV7-9,14,TRBJ1-5,NA
CASKGQGNYGYTF,TGTGCCAGCAAGGGACAGGGGAACTATGGCTACACCTTC,NA,TRBV12-3/TRBV12-4,13,TRBJ1-2,TRBD1
CSVPSGGTEAFF,TGCAGCGTCCCCTCCGGAGGGACTGAAGCTTTCTTT,few,TRBV29-1,12,TRBJ1-1,NA
CSVGKDIYQPQHF,TGCAGCGTCGGTAAGGACATTTATCAGCCCCAGCATTTT,NA,TRBV29-1,13,TRBJ1-5,NA
CASSLDRFVNTEAFF,TGTGCCAGCAGCTTGGACAGGTTTGTGAACACTGAAGCTTTCTTT,NA,TRBV5-5,15,TRBJ1-1,NA
CASAGTGNTIYF,TGTGCCAGTGCAGGAACTGGAAACACCATATATTTT,NA,TRBV10-3,12,TRBJ1-3,NA
CASSLGQGNTDTQYF,TGTGCCAGCAGTTTAGGGCAGGGGAACACAGATACGCAGTATTTT,few,TRBV28,15,TRBJ2-3,NA
CASSNIPEETQYF,TGTGCCAGCAGTAACATTCCCGAAGAGACCCAGTACTTC,once,TRBV27,13,TRBJ2-5,NA
CASSYNSPYEQYF,TGTGCCAGCAGTTACAACAGCCCCTACGAGCAGTACTTC,NA,TRBV6-2/TRBV6-3,13,TRBJ2-7,NA
CASSLQGFNSPLHF,TGCGCCAGCAGCTTACAGGGGTTTAATTCACCCCTCCACTTT,NA,TRBV5-1,14,TRBJ1-6,TRBD1
CASRSGNTGELFF,TGTGCCAGCCGTTCGGGGAACACCGGGGAGCTGTTTTTT,few,TRBV7-9,13,TRBJ2-2,NA
CASSQEIRLAGPEDNEQFF,TGCGCCAGCAGCCAAGAGATAAGACTAGCGGGGCCCGAAGACAATGAGCAGTTCTTC,NA,TRBV4-3,19,TRBJ2-1,TRBD2
CASSPRGSYNEQFF,TGCGCCAGCAGCCCCAGGGGCTCCTACAATGAGCAGTTCTTC,NA,TRBV5-1,14,TRBJ2-1,NA
CASSATPGGPEAFF,TGTGCCAGCAGCGCCACCCCCGGGGGGCCCGAAGCTTTCTTT,many,TRBV9,14,TRBJ1-1,NA
CASSSHRATNEKLFF,TGTGCCAGCAGCTCTCACAGGGCGACTAATGAAAAACTGTTTTTT,NA,TRBV5-5,15,TRBJ1-4,NA
CAITGASGGYEQYF,TGTGCCATCACCGGAGCTAGCGGGGGCTACGAGCAGTACTTC,few,TRBV10-3,14,TRBJ2-7,TRBD2
CASSRDHALDTQYF,TGTGCCAGCAGCCGGGACCACGCCTTGGATACGCAGTATTTT,NA,TRBV7-9,14,TRBJ2-3,NA
CASSVAPRDGGSTDTQYF,TGTGCCAGCAGCGTAGCCCCCCGCGACGGGGGGAGCACAGATACGCAGTATTTT,NA,TRBV9,18,TRBJ2-3,TRBD2
CASSDGQGSTEAFF,TGCGCCAGCAGCGACGGACAGGGGAGCACTGAAGCTTTCTTT,NA,TRBV5-1,14,TRBJ1-1,TRBD1
CASSQDQRFNSPLHF,TGCGCCAGCAGCCAAGATCAGCGCTTCAATTCACCCCTCCACTTT,NA,TRBV4-3,15,TRBJ1-6,NA
CASRPPSGANVLTF,TGTGCCAGCAGACCGCCCTCTGGGGCCAACGTCCTGACTTTC,few,TRBV28,14,TRBJ2-6,NA
CASRISTDTQYF,TGTGCCAGCAGAATCTCGACAGATACGCAGTATTTT,NA,TRBV25-1,12,TRBJ2-3,NA
CASSYPPTGSNSPLHF,TGTGCCAGCAGTTACCCCCCGACAGGGTCTAATTCACCCCTCCACTTT,NA,TRBV6-2/TRBV6-3,16,TRBJ1-6,TRBD1
CATSSGIREQFF,TGTGCCACCAGTTCAGGTATCAGGGAGCAGTTCTTC,NA,TRBV24-1,12,TRBJ2-1,NA
CAINRDHRTEAFF,TGTGCCATCAACCGGGACCACAGGACTGAAGCTTTCTTT,NA,TRBV10-3,13,TRBJ1-1,NA
CASSTQTLAVATDTQYF,TGTGCCAGCAGCACCCAGACACTAGCGGTGGCCACAGATACGCAGTATTTT,once,TRBV7-2,17,TRBJ2-3,TRBD2
CASSFRGDYNEQFF,TGCGCCAGCAGCTTCCGGGGCGACTACAATGAGCAGTTCTTC,NA,TRBV5-1,14,TRBJ2-1,NA
CATSDFYGNQPQHF,TGTGCCACCAGTGATTTTTACGGCAATCAGCCCCAGCATTTT,few,TRBV24-1,14,TRBJ1-5,NA
CASSQDDGFGGELFF,TGCGCCAGCAGCCAAGATGACGGTTTCGGCGGGGAGCTGTTTTTT,NA,TRBV4-3,15,TRBJ2-2,NA
CASSHSGGTNYGYTF,TGTGCCAGCAGCCACTCAGGGGGGACTAACTATGGCTACACCTTC,NA,TRBV7-2,15,TRBJ1-2,TRBD1
CSVAGTGPNEQYF,TGCAGCGTTGCCGGGACAGGGCCTAACGAGCAGTACTTC,few,TRBV29-1,13,TRBJ2-7,TRBD1
CASSPRRTGANYGYTF,TGTGCCAGCAGCCCCCGCAGGACGGGAGCTAACTATGGCTACACCTTC,once,TRBV28,16,TRBJ1-2,NA
CASSKTGVSPLHF,TGTGCCAGCAGTAAGACAGGGGTTTCACCCCTCCACTTT,once,TRBV25-1,13,TRBJ1-6,TRBD1
CASSLGRVAAAEAFF,TGTGCCAGCAGCTTAGGGCGGGTGGCAGCAGCTGAAGCTTTCTTT,NA,TRBV7-9,15,TRBJ1-1,NA
CASASGNAEETQYF,TGTGCCAGCGCTTCAGGGAACGCTGAAGAGACCCAGTACTTC,NA,TRBV12-3/TRBV12-4,14,TRBJ2-5,NA
CASFFPGTDYYGYTF,TGTGCCAGCTTTTTCCCCGGGACAGACTACTATGGCTACACCTTC,NA,TRBV28,15,TRBJ1-2,TRBD1
CSVLRGQETQYF,TGCAGCGTACTCAGGGGCCAAGAGACCCAGTACTTC,NA,TRBV29-1,12,TRBJ2-5,NA
CASSLLGQGFGNTIYF,TGTGCCAGCAGCTTACTTGGACAGGGTTTTGGAAACACCATATATTTT,few,TRBV11-2,16,TRBJ1-3,TRBD1
CASSTRGLARSEAFF,TGTGCCAGCAGTACTAGGGGGTTGGCAAGGAGTGAAGCTTTCTTT,few,TRBV6-6,15,TRBJ1-1,NA
CASGTHYNSPLHF,TGTGCCAGCGGAACCCACTATAATTCACCCCTCCACTTT,few,TRBV28,13,TRBJ1-6,NA